One sample yielded the 4 T cell receptor beta chains listed below, sequenced in a study of molecular identifiers for immune sequencing clone quantification. TCRdb independently ran MiXCR on the PCR reads; one entry per CDR3 protein. The sample has 37,000 or so distinct CDR3 sequences; nearly 25% are singletons. Source material: naive CD8+ T cells from blood, with Jurkat cell RNA spiked in. Described subset: FACS-sorted CD8+CD4-CCR7+CD45RA+ naive T cells. The receptors stem from a human donor in good health. Some libraries in this study had Jurkat cell RNA spiked in.

Regarding this clonotype: This sequence may be a read error, since a much larger clone differs from it by one base. The chain joins TRBV5-1 to TRBJ1-1; D uncertain. In germline, CDR1 is SGHRS, CDR2 YFSETQ. This CDR3 spans 15 amino acids. CDR3 coding DNA: TGCGCCAGCAGCGCCTGGCTTGACTCGAACACTGAAGCTTACTTT. Translation gives CASSAWLDSNTEAYF.

The sample holds many counts of this clonotype. V usage is TRBV7-9 and J usage is TRBJ2-2; a possible D gene is TRBD2 (5 bases). The ends were cut back, 6 bases at V and 7 bases at J, with 12 bases in the middle. The germline V gene has CDR1 SEHNR and CDR2 FQNEAQ (reference sequence). CDR3 length equals 13 residues. The CDR3 is CASSPHGDGELFF. The CDR3, as DNA: TGTGCCAGCAGTCCGCACGGGGACGGGGAGCTGTTTTTT.

The J gene is TRBJ2-1, the V gene TRBV7-2, with D tentatively TRBD1 (6 bases). CDR1 is SGHTA and CDR2 is FQGNSA in the germline V gene. Trimming stripped 3 bases from V and 4 bases from J, with 10 bases between. The CDR3 is made up of 14 amino acids. The CDR3 nucleotides are TGTGCCAGCAGCTTCCGGGACAATTACAATGAGCAGTTCTTC. Amino acid sequence: CASSFRDNYNEQFF.

Concerning this clonotype: This could be a read error, since a much larger clone is one nucleotide away. The genes are TRBV5-3 and TRBJ2-7; 8 nucleotides line up with TRBD1. TRBV5-3 is sorted into the ORF group, with uncertain function. CDR3 length: 12 residues. The CDR3 loop reads CASSFGQGEQHF. Here the CDR3 DNA reads TGTGCCAGCAGCTTCGGACAGGGAGAGCAGCACTTC.